The clone carrying this T cell receptor (beta chain) was recorded a few times. These data originate in a study of spatial heterogeneity in lung cancer. Study at large: The donors were approximately 65 patients with non-small cell lung cancer that was early-stage and untreated. Raw-read counts averaged over ten per unique TCR and UMI combination.

Stated time point: blood at routine non-recurrence follow-up after resection. V lost 5 bases and J 4 bases, leaving 17 bases between the germline ends. Germline loops: CDR1 SGHTA, CDR2 FQGNSA. The CDR3 spans 16 residues. TCRdb re-derived calls from the 5' RACE reads in MiXCR, one entry per CDR3 protein. In the table there are about 17,000 distinct CDR3 sequences, about a fifth of which are singletons. Sample: PBMCs, taken at follow-up. The chain uses TRBV7-2 and TRBJ1-4; D is ambiguous. The receptor was isolated from a male donor with early-stage non-small cell lung cancer. The CDR3 sequence is CASSTPPGGDNEKLFF. The CDR3 region has the DNA TGTGCCAGCAGCACTCCCCCCGGAGGAGATAATGAAAAACTGTTTTTT.